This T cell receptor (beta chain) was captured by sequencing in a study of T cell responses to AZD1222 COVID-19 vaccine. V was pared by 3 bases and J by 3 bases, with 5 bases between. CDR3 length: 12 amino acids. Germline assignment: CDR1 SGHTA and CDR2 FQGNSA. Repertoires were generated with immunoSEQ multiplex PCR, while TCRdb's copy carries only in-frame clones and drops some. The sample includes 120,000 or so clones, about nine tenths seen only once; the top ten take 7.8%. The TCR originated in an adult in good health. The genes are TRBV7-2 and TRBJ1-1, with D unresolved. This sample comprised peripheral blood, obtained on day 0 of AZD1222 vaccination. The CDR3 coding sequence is TGTGCCAGCAGCTTCCCGTACACTGAAGCTTTCTTT. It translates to CASSFPYTEAFF.